Following are 16 T cell receptor beta chains from one sample sequenced in a study of T cell responses to AZD1222 COVID-19 vaccine. Sequenced by immunoSEQ multiplex PCR; TCRdb stores in-frame clones only, minus some. The table shows approximately 180,000 clones, with over 85% occurring only once. This specimen consisted of peripheral blood, obtained 28 days after the second dose of the MenACWY control vaccine. All receptors come from an adult who received the MenACWY meningococcal vaccine as a control.

The chain is built from TRBV7-6 and TRBJ2-1; TRBD2 matches at 9 bases. Germline CDR1 SGHVS, CDR2 FNYEAQ. With 10 bases clipped from V and 4 bases from J, the junction kept 11 bases outside the gene matches. This CDR3 contains 15 residues. The CDR3 nucleotides read TGTGCCACCGGAGCTAGCGGGGCGGCGTACAATGAGCAGTTCTTC. Its translation is CATGASGAAYNEQFF.

The chain is built from TRBV7-9 and TRBJ1-3; D gene unclear. The CDR3 runs to 13 residues. The germline gives CDR1 SEHNR, CDR2 FQNEAQ (reference sequence). Trimming shortened V by 0 bases and J by 3 bases, and 3 bases separated the two germline ends. The DNA of the CDR3 is TGTGCCAGCAGCTTAGCCCGTGGAAACACCATATATTTT. This encodes CASSLARGNTIYF.

This sequence joins TRBV10-3 and TRBJ1-3; 10 bases align to TRBD1. This CDR3 region has 15 residues. J lost 3 bases, V lost 8 bases, and 7 bases had no gene match. Germline CDR1 and CDR2: ENHRY and SYGVKD. The CDR3 region is CAIAGTGVFGNTIYF. CDR3 DNA sequence: TGTGCCATCGCCGGGACAGGGGTCTTTGGAAACACCATATATTTT.

This sequence joins TRBV29-1 and TRBJ2-7, with unresolved D. The CDR3 length is 12 residues. Germline V lookup: CDR1 SQVTM, CDR2 ANQGSEA. V shed 7 bases and J shed 0 bases, with 10 bases lying between them. CDR3 amino acids: CSASFTSYEQYF. The DNA for the CDR3 is TGCAGCGCCTCCTTCACCTCCTACGAGCAGTACTTC.

This chain connects TRBV9 to TRBJ2-2; D call uncertain. Trimming took off 2 bases at V and 8 bases at J, with 13 bases between the two ends. CDR1 and CDR2 (germline): SGDLS, YYNGEE. There are 14 residues in the CDR3. CDR3 sequence (DNA): TGTGCCAGCAGCGTTTTCCCTTCAAGGGGGGAGCTGTTTTTT. It yields the protein CASSVFPSRGELFF.

V is TRBV3-1 (or the pseudogene TRBV3-2) and J is TRBJ2-7; TRBD1 matches at 9 bases. Germline CDR1 and CDR2: LGHDT and YNNKEL (reference sequence). The CDR3 contains 14 residues. V dropped 3 bases and J dropped 3; count of bases not matched to a gene: 3. The CDR3 region is CASSHSGQGYEQYF. The CDR3 bases are TGTGCCAGCAGCCATTCGGGACAGGGCTACGAGCAGTACTTC.

V is TRBV29-1 and J is TRBJ2-1, with D perhaps given as TRBD1 or TRBD2 (7 bases each). The CDR3 loop spans 11 amino acids. CDR1 and CDR2 from the germline V gene are SQVTM and ANQGSEA. Between the trimmed V and J ends, which lost 6 bases and 12 bases, there was a span of 15 bases. The DNA for the CDR3 is TGCAGCGTCCGCTCAGGGGGGGTGCAGTTCTTC. Its protein product is CSVRSGGVQFF.

CDR3 DNA sequence: TGTGCCTGTCCTGGGACTGTAAAAGAAGCTTTCTTT. This translates into CACPGTVKEAFF. The rearrangement links TRBV30 to TRBJ1-1; D may be TRBD1 (5 bases). CDR1 and CDR2 (germline): GTSNPN, SVGIG (reference sequence). Trimming took off 6 bases at V and 8 bases at J, with 16 bases between the two ends. This CDR3 has 12 amino acids.

The rearrangement uses TRBV4-1 and TRBJ2-2; the match to TRBD1 covers 7 bases. Germline V gene lookup returns CDR1 MGHRA and CDR2 YSYEKL. V gave up 0 bases and J gave up 4 bases; unmatched junction bases: 2. CDR3 length: 15 residues. CDR3 coding DNA: TGCGCCAGCAGCCAAGATGGGGACAGCACCGGGGAGCTGTTTTTT. This translates into CASSQDGDSTGELFF.

This clone was observed a single time. The J gene is TRBJ1-2, the V gene TRBV4-2; 7 positions agree with TRBD1. The CDR3 runs 14 residues. After removal of 4 bases from V and 2 bases from J, the junction contained 4 bases not matched to a gene. Germline CDR1 LGHNA, CDR2 YNFKEQ. The CDR3 DNA reads TGTGCCAGCAGCCCCGGGACAGCGAACTATGGCTACACCTTC. Translating gives CASSPGTANYGYTF.

V usage is TRBV29-1 and J usage is TRBJ1-4; D may be TRBD1 (6 bases). CDR3 length equals 14 residues. V gave up 6 bases and J gave up 4 bases, with 15 bases separating them. Per the germline V gene, CDR1 is SQVTM and CDR2 is ANQGSEA. CDR3 protein: CSVQTQGGNEKLFF. CDR3 coding DNA: TGCAGCGTACAAACACAGGGCGGTAATGAAAAACTGTTTTTT.

The count of this clone is one. The V call is TRBV5-4, the J call TRBJ2-2, with 7 nucleotides matching TRBD1. The CDR3 runs to 15 residues. The ends lost 4 bases at V and 0 bases at J; junction bases unmatched: 3. CDR1 and CDR2 (germline): SGHNT, YYREEE (reference sequence). CDR3 nucleotides: TGTGCCAGCAGCAAAGACAGGGCGAACACCGGGGAGCTGTTTTTT. As protein: CASSKDRANTGELFF.

This clone has just a few counts. The chain joins TRBV5-1 to TRBJ1-1, with D hard to call. The V gene lost 3 bases and the J gene lost 5 bases, with 14 bases spanning the gap. Looked up from germline, CDR1 is SGHRS and CDR2 is YFSETQ. CDR3 length equals 14 residues. The CDR3 sequence is CASSSLGRGTEAFF. The CDR3 DNA follows: TGCGCCAGCAGCTCCCTAGGGCGAGGGACTGAAGCTTTCTTT.

The chain employs TRBV18 and TRBJ2-7; D perhaps matches TRBD2 (6 bases). Germline V CDR1 and CDR2: KGHSH, LQKENI. The V end lost 7 bases, the J end lost 2 bases, and 9 bases lay between the germline ends. The CDR3 is 12 residues long. CDR3 nucleotides: TGTGCCAGCTGTAGCGGAACCTACGAGCAGTACTTC. Translated, it gives CASCSGTYEQYF.

The chain recombines TRBV12-3 or TRBV12-4 with TRBJ1-2; the match to TRBD1 covers 7 bases. After removal of 6 bases from V and 5 bases from J, the junction contained 3 bases not matched to a gene. The CDR3 spans 12 residues. CDR3 nucleotides: TGTGCCAGCAGAAAGACAGGGTATGGCTACACCTTC. This encodes CASRKTGYGYTF.

The V call is TRBV7-3, the J call TRBJ2-1, with D perhaps TRBD1 (5 bases). Germline loops: CDR1 SGHTA, CDR2 FQGTGA. The V and J ends lost 4 bases and 7 bases respectively, with 11 bases between them. This CDR3 is built from 13 residues. The CDR3 loop reads CASSSYQGNEQFF. The CDR3 nucleotides are TGTGCCAGCAGCTCCTACCAGGGTAATGAGCAGTTCTTC.